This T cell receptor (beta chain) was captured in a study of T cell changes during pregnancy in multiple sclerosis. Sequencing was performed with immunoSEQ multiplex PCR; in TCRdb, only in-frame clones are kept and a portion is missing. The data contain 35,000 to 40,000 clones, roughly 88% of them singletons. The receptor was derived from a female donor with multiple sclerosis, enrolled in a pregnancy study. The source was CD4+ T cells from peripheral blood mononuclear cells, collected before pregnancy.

The CDR3 loop is CASSLGRTSDDFYEQYF. The CDR3 DNA reads TGTGCCAGCAGCTTGGGAAGGACTAGCGATGACTTCTACGAGCAGTACTTC. The chain joins TRBV5-4 to TRBJ2-7, with 9 bases matching TRBD2. With 0 bases clipped from V and 3 bases from J, the junction kept 10 bases outside the gene matches. Looked up from germline, CDR1 is SGHNT and CDR2 is YYREEE (reference sequence). CDR3 size: 17 residues.